The 8 T cell receptor beta chains in this list originate from one sample, sequenced in a study of shared clonotypes between healthy human individuals. Produced via immunoSEQ multiplex PCR; TCRdb's table is partial and in-frame only. The table lists roughly 2 million clones, 95% of them singletons. The sequenced material came from naive CD4+ T cells sorted from blood. Subset of the sample: CD45RA+ positively selected. Receptor source: a man aged 18 to 29 in good health.

J is TRBJ2-5 and V is TRBV10-1; TRBD2 might be the D (6 bases). The end of the DNA aligns better with TRBJ2-7, so the J call may be wrong. Germline CDR1 WNHNN, CDR2 SYGVQD (reference sequence). The CDR3 has 16 residues. The CDR3 reads CASSVDAGLSPYEQYF. The DNA for the CDR3 is TGCGCCAGCAGTGTAGATGCGGGACTTTCCCCCTACGAGCAGTACTTC.

On this clone: Other DNA sequences in the same sample also yield this CDR3. The chain employs TRBV5-1 and TRBJ2-7, with D hard to call. The V gene lost 1 base and the J gene lost 0 bases, with 2 bases spanning the gap. The length of the CDR3 is 12 residues. CDR1 and CDR2 (germline): SGHRS, YFSETQ. The CDR3 spells CASSLPSYEQYF. The CDR3 bases are TGCGCCAGCAGCTTGCCCTCCTACGAGCAGTACTTC.

The rearrangement links TRBV6-6 to TRBJ1-4, with 7 bases lining up with TRBD1. CDR1 and CDR2 (germline): MNHNY, SVGAGI (reference sequence). The V and J ends lost 0 bases and 11 bases, in that order; junction bases with no gene match: 0. There are 12 residues in the CDR3. CDR3 loop: CASSYSTGKLFF. In DNA, the CDR3 is TGTGCCAGCAGTTACTCGACAGGGAAACTGTTTTTT.

The V call is TRBV6-8, the J call TRBJ2-7; the D gene is possibly TRBD1 (5 bases). Germline lookup yields CDR1 MNHGY and CDR2 SAAAGT. Trimming removed 2 bases at V and 2 bases at J, with 16 bases between. The CDR3 consists of 16 residues. CDR3 protein: CASSYRAGWFTYEQYF. In DNA, the CDR3 is TGTGCCAGCAGTTACCGGGCAGGGTGGTTCACCTACGAGCAGTACTTC.

In its sample, this clone was seen once. The V call is TRBV19, the J call TRBJ2-1; TRBD2 matches at 10 bases. The CDR3 runs 18 residues. The germline CDR1 and CDR2 sequences are LNHDA and SQIVND (reference sequence). The V segment lost 3 bases and the J segment 5 bases; nucleotides outside the gene matches: 13. The CDR3 is CASSIWASGGSRHNEQFF. The CDR3 nucleotides are TGTGCCAGTAGTATCTGGGCTAGCGGGGGCTCCAGACACAATGAGCAGTTCTTC.

This chain connects TRBV2 to TRBJ2-1; D is undetermined. CDR1 SNHLY and CDR2 FYNNEI come from the germline V gene. The ends were cut back, 5 bases at V and 7 bases at J, with 6 bases in the middle. The CDR3 sequence is 11 residues long. CDR3 in DNA: TGTGCCAGCAGTAAGTGGAATGAGCAGTTCTTC. It translates to CASSKWNEQFF. Supplemented by reference TRBV2 and TRBJ2-1, the full variable domain reads EPEVTQTPSHQVTQMGQEVILRCVPISNHLYFYWYRQILGQKVEFLVSFYNNEISEKSEIFDDQFSVERPDGSNFTLKIRSTKLEDSAMYFCASSKWNEQFFGPGTRLTVL.

This clone has more than one count but fewer than ten. One end of the junction varies from germline; a read error may be responsible. The chain combines TRBV7-7 with TRBJ2-5; D is possibly TRBD2 (5 bases). CDR1 is SSHAT, CDR2 FNYEAQ, per germline (reference sequence). The CDR3 totals 13 residues. The CDR3 reads CASSPSGVETQYF. In DNA, the CDR3 is TGTGCTAGCAGCCCGAGCGGAGTAGAGACCCAGTACTTC.

The genes are TRBV7-6 and TRBJ2-3; D not certain. The germline V and J ends were trimmed by 4 bases and 0 bases, with 11 bases remaining between them. CDR1 and CDR2 from the germline V gene are SGHVS and FNYEAQ. This CDR3 has 15 residues. CDR3 in amino acids: CASSSRALSTDTQYF. Written as DNA, the CDR3 is TGTGCCAGCAGCTCCCGCGCTCTGAGCACAGATACGCAGTATTTT.